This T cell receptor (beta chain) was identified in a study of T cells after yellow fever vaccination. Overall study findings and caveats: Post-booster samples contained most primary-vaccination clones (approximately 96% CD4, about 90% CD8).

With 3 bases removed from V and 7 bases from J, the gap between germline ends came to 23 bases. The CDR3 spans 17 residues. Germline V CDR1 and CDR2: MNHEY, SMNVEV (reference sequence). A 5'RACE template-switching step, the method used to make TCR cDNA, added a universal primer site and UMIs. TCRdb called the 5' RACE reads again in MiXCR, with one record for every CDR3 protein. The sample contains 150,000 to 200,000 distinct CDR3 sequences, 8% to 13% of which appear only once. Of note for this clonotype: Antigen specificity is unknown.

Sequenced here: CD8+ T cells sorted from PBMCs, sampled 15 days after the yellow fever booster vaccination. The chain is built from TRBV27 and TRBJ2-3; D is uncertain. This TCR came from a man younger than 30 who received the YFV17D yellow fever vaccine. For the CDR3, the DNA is TGTGCCAGCAGTTTTCAGTTTCGTCTGCCCTATCGCTATACGCAGTATTTT. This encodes CASSFQFRLPYRYTQYF.